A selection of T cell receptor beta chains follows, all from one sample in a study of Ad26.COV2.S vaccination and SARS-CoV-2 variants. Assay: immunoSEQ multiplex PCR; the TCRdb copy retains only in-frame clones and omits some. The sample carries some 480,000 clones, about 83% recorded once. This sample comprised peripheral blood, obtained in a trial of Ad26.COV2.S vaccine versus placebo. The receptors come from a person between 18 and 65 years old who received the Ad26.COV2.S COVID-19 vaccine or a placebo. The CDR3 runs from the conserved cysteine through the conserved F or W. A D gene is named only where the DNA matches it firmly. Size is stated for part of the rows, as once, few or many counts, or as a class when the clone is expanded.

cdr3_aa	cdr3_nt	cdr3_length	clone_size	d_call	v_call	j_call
CASSLRGLAKRYEQYF	TGTGCCAGCAGCCTAAGGGGACTAGCGAAACGCTACGAGCAGTACTTC	16	-	TRBD2	TRBV13	TRBJ2-7
CASSLTTYEQYF	TGTGCCAGCAGCTTAACAACCTACGAGCAGTACTTC	12	-	-	TRBV7-2	TRBJ2-7
CDCLPPGGAGNTIYF	TGTGATTGTCTCCCTCCGGGGGGAGCTGGAAACACCATATATTTT	15	-	-	TRBV5-3	TRBJ1-3
CASSSNPGGSPLHF	TGTGCCAGCAGTTCTAACCCGGGGGGTTCACCCCTCCACTTT	14	-	-	TRBV28	TRBJ1-6
CASRLAGGTGELFF	TGTGCCAGCAGACTAGCGGGAGGCACCGGGGAGCTGTTTTTT	14	few	TRBD2	TRBV2	TRBJ2-2
CASSEDPQVRGYTF	TGTGCCAGCAGTGAAGACCCCCAGGTCAGGGGCTACACCTTC	14	-	-	TRBV6-1	TRBJ1-2
CASSRGDTGRGTYNEQFF	TGTGCCAGCAGTCGGGGGGACACAGGACGCGGGACCTACAATGAGCAGTTCTTC	18	-	-	TRBV27	TRBJ2-1
CASSWDRGSWNEQFF	TGTGCCAGCAGCTGGGACAGGGGTTCTTGGAATGAGCAGTTCTTC	15	-	TRBD1	TRBV5-4	TRBJ2-1
CASSPSGTDYNSPLHF	TGTGCCAGCAGCCCCAGTGGGACAGACTATAATTCACCCCTCCACTTT	16	-	TRBD1	TRBV7-8	TRBJ1-6
CASSIPLAGAAGELFF	TGTGCCAGTAGTATCCCCCTAGCGGGAGCGGCCGGGGAGCTGTTTTTT	16	-	TRBD2	TRBV19	TRBJ2-2
CASSSRERGTDTQYF	TGTGCCAGCAGTTCCAGGGAACGCGGCACAGATACGCAGTATTTT	15	-	-	TRBV28	TRBJ2-3
CATSDPAKGPERYNEQFF	TGTGCCACCAGTGACCCAGCAAAGGGGCCCGAGAGATACAATGAGCAGTTCTTC	18	-	-	TRBV24-1	TRBJ2-1
CASSLARTADQPQHF	TGTGCCAGCTCCCTCGCCCGGACGGCTGATCAGCCCCAGCATTTT	15	-	-	TRBV18	TRBJ1-5
CASSLAGNRVEQYF	TGTGCCAGCAGCTTAGCGGGGAACAGGGTCGAGCAGTACTTC	14	-	-	TRBV7-2	TRBJ2-7
CATRKGTSSEAFF	TGTGCCACGCGAAAGGGGACGAGTTCCGAAGCTTTCTTT	13	-	-	TRBV28	TRBJ1-1
CASIDPTSGRGGTQYF	TGTGCCAGCATCGATCCGACTAGCGGGAGAGGGGGTACCCAGTACTTC	16	-	TRBD2	TRBV5-4	TRBJ2-5
CASSAYPSRMNTEAFF	TGTGCCAGCAGCGCTTACCCCTCCCGGATGAACACTGAAGCTTTCTTT	16	-	-	TRBV9	TRBJ1-1
CASSPPSGRSGEKLFF	TGCGCCAGCAGCCCACCCTCGGGGAGAAGTGGTGAAAAACTGTTTTTT	16	-	-	TRBV4-1	TRBJ1-4
CASSLEAKPYEQYF	TGTGCCAGCAGCTTGGAAGCCAAACCCTACGAGCAGTACTTC	14	-	-	TRBV5-4	TRBJ2-7
CASSPRTSGRAQYF	TGTGCCAGCAGCCCCCGGACTAGCGGGAGGGCGCAGTACTTC	14	few	TRBD2	TRBV7-2	TRBJ2-7
CASSQPGSGGRAKHTTDTQYF	TGCGCCAGCAGCCAACCTGGTTCGGGCGGGAGGGCGAAACACACTACAGATACGCAGTATTTT	21	few	TRBD2	TRBV4-1	TRBJ2-3
CASKSGGRGDEKLFF	TGTGCCAGCAAGAGTGGGGGCAGGGGTGACGAAAAACTGTTTTTT	15	-	-	TRBV28	TRBJ1-4
CASSLDGGYQPQHF	TGTGCCAGCAGCTTAGATGGGGGTTATCAGCCCCAGCATTTT	14	-	-	TRBV7-8	TRBJ1-5
CAWSSGNDRGAGFF	TGTGCCTGGAGTTCAGGTAACGACAGGGGCGCTGGTTTCTTT	14	-	TRBD1	TRBV30	TRBJ1-1
CAWGPGSGYTF	TGTGCCTGGGGGCCGGGGAGTGGCTACACCTTC	11	-	-	TRBV30	TRBJ1-2
CASSPDTTGNQPQHF	TGTGCCAGCTCACCAGACACGACGGGCAATCAGCCCCAGCATTTT	15	-	-	TRBV18	TRBJ1-5
CASSLLPGQRVEAFF	TGTGCCAGCAGCTTACTTCCAGGACAGAGGGTTGAAGCTTTCTTT	15	-	-	TRBV7-2	TRBJ1-1
CASSTGTLPVGEQFF	TGTGCCAGCAGCACCGGGACTCTCCCGGTTGGTGAGCAGTTCTTC	15	-	-	TRBV11-2	TRBJ2-1
CSARREMEAFF	TGCAGTGCTAGAAGGGAGATGGAAGCTTTCTTT	11	-	-	TRBV20-1	TRBJ1-1
CASKLVSYEQYF	TGTGCCAGCAAGCTAGTTTCCTACGAGCAGTACTTC	12	-	-	TRBV27	TRBJ2-7
CASSPERDHPSGANVLTF	TGTGCCAGCTCACCAGAACGAGACCATCCTTCTGGGGCCAACGTCCTGACTTTC	18	-	-	TRBV18	TRBJ2-6
CASSQEATRYGELFF	TGCGCCAGCAGCCAAGAGGCTACCCGCTACGGGGAGCTGTTTTTT	15	-	-	TRBV4-3	TRBJ2-2
CASSLGGSGRSTDTQYF	TGTGCCAGCAGCTTGGGGGGTAGCGGGAGGAGCACAGATACGCAGTATTTT	17	-	TRBD2	TRBV5-4	TRBJ2-3
CASTRAPGQGDEKLFF	TGTGCCAGCACCCGGGCCCCTGGACAGGGCGACGAAAAACTGTTTTTT	16	-	TRBD1	TRBV5-6	TRBJ1-4
CASSSTDTGELFF	TGTGCCAGCAGCTCCACGGACACCGGGGAGCTGTTTTTT	13	-	-	TRBV7-2	TRBJ2-2